The sequence of this TCR beta chain was determined in a study of shared clonotypes between healthy human individuals (TCRdb year 2020). Context from the whole study: The cohort comprised two women and a few men aged 18 to 49 years. Each donor's leukapheresis produced roughly between about 0.85 and 10 billion PBMCs. Per donor, three plates each were used for CD4 naive and CD4 memory, two for CD8 naive, and one for CD8 memory. Blood TCR repertoires of about five healthy adults were deeply sequenced to estimate repertoire size and the extent of clonotype sharing between individuals. To increase sequencing depth and limit assay-specific biases, TCR repertoire library preparation and sequencing were carried out by different laboratories using diverse techniques.

Remarks on this clone: It lacks a known antigen. Base quality data are lacking; no much larger clone is found one base away.

Donors were healthy HIV-negative adults with no recently reported acute infections or vaccinations. Every donor was a Caucasian adult living in Nashville, Tennessee, USA. CD4+ T cells were enriched by magnetic negative selection, after which naive cells were positively selected on CD45RA and the negative fraction was taken as the memory subset. Blood was obtained by leukapheresis, after which PBMCs were separated by Ficoll-Histopaque density gradient centrifugation and cryopreserved in liquid nitrogen vapor phase. Analytical flow cytometry was used to check the purity and quantity of each magnetically sorted T cell population. Genomic DNA was isolated from every sorted fraction and measured by UV absorbance on a Nanodrop 2000c. Paper-wide results and their limitations: Compared with non-shared clonotypes, clonotypes shared by all four sorted-subset donors had higher generation probabilities. Pairwise subsampling led to the expectation that sequencing depth would affect the degree of clonotype sharing among donors. Estimated clonotype richness was generally larger for naive than for memory subsets. Because the study included only a small number of donors, the genetic and exposure-history diversity represented was limited. Across a handful of donors, roughly 5.4% of naive CD4, roughly 3.5% of naive CD8, approximately 2.5% of memory CD4, and 0.4% to 0.45% of memory CD8 clonotypes were shared. Even with the large sequencing depth, rarefaction of the sorted-subset datasets indicated that sequencing was incomplete. Sampling was restricted to blood, and TCR repertoires in tissues likely differ from the TCR repertoires found in blood.

V is cut by 2 bases and J by 2 bases, and the space between the germline ends is 17 bases. From its cysteine to its phenylalanine, the CDR3 spans 17 amino acids. Only the CDR3 DNA is retained, 51 bases long and in frame from the first base. The germline V gene encodes CDR1 MNHEY and CDR2 SMNVEV (reference sequence). Using the deep immunoSEQ assay, TCR CDR3 regions were amplified from genomic DNA by multiplex PCR. Genomic DNA extracted from each cell subset was distributed evenly over all wells of several immunoSEQ 96-well plates, and each plate served as one replicate. Each replicate PCR for sorted subsets received about 0.2 ug genomic DNA, equal to tens of thousands of T cell genomes. Purified libraries were measured with a Qubit 3.0 fluorometer, size-checked on a Bioanalyzer 2100, and measured again with the KAPA Library Quantification kit. A separate single-read 150-cycle Illumina NextSeq 550 flow cell was used to sequence each immunoSEQ 96-well plate. As for the original processing: Because the immunoSEQ output held only junctional sequences and lacked quality scores, the filtering could not match the filtering applied to full-length reads. To assign V/J genes and CDR3, sequences were annotated against IMGT germline references using PyIR, a Python wrapper for IgBLAST v1.9. Reads with weak V/J assignments (E-value above 1e-6), missing CDR3, stop codons, out-of-frame junctions, or ambiguous translated residues were removed. V3J clonotypes were defined as sequences sharing an identical inferred V gene, J gene, and CDR3 amino acid sequence. To compute the percentage overlap between repertoires, the number of shared unique clonotypes was divided by the size of the smaller repertoire. Richness of each repertoire was evaluated using RTK rarefaction, the Chao1 estimator, and Recon v2.1 estimates of unobserved clonotypes. OLGA was used to compute generation probabilities for all TCRbeta clonotypes that the gDNA method yielded from a handful of donors. Sourced from immuneACCESS, this table was stored by TCRdb with only in-frame sequences that have V and J called. A share of the clones is absent; for the studies checked, an unresolved V gene accounts for under half, and the remainder has no known explanation. The V and J calls and clone size are taken from that table; D and trimming were inferred from the DNA. The sample includes about 1.5 million clones, with roughly 95% observed a single time. About 1% of the sample comes from the top ten.

Specimen: naive CD4+ T cells sorted from blood. Read against the paper, the sample's cell subset or site label means: CD45RA+ positively selected. The sequence is built from TRBV27 and TRBJ2-3; matching of 5 bases hints at TRBD1 as the D gene. The source of this sequence is a man aged 30 to 39 in good health. The CDR3 has the sequence CASSLGWSPTATDTQYF. At the DNA level, the sequence is TGTGCCAGCAGTTTAGGTTGGTCCCCGACAGCCACAGATACGCAGTATTTT.